The 4 T cell receptor beta chains below were found in one sample sequenced in a study of Graves' ophthalmopathy and Graves' hyperthyroidism. TCR beta CDR3 amplification used RNA transcripts. RT-PCR with HTBI primers came first, then second-round multiplex PCR. Using its own MiXCR run on the multiplex PCR reads, TCRdb lists one record per CDR3 protein. The sample carries about 390,000 distinct CDR3 sequences, just over 15% recorded once. Specimen: peripheral blood. These receptors came from a woman aged 18-29 years with stable Graves' hyperthyroidism.

This clonotype was counted at least ten times. The rearrangement links TRBV24-1 to TRBJ2-5, with no clear D. With 2 bases removed from V and 0 bases from J, the gap between germline ends came to 9 bases. The CDR3 loop spans 15 amino acids. From germline, CDR1 is KGHDR and CDR2 SFDVKD. The CDR3 spells CATSDSTPYQETQYF. In DNA form, the CDR3 reads TGTGCCACCAGTGATTCCACCCCGTACCAAGAGACCCAGTACTTC.

This clonotype was found many times. The V call is TRBV7-6, the J call TRBJ2-2; a weak D match, TRBD2 (7 bases). The length of the CDR3 is 22 residues. Germline-derived CDR1 and CDR2 are SGHVS and FNYEAQ. Deletions cut 6 bases from V and 6 bases from J, with 38 bases between. In nucleotides, the CDR3 is TGTGCCAGCAGACCTCCCTGGACTCTTGATGGTGGGGGGGCCTCTCGTTCCGGGGAGCTGTTTTTT. It is translated as CASRPPWTLDGGGASRSGELFF. The whole variable domain, remainder taken from reference TRBV7-6 and TRBJ2-2, is GAGVSQSPRYKVTKRGQDVALRCDPISGHVSLYWYRQALGQGPEFLTYFNYEAQQDKSGLPNDRFSAERPEGSISTLTIQRTEQRDSAMYRCASRPPWTLDGGGASRSGELFFGEGSRLTVL.

This clonotype has a count of ten or more. The rearrangement uses TRBV20-1 and TRBJ1-2; D call uncertain. CDR1 and CDR2 (germline): DFQATT, SNEGSKA (reference sequence). V lost 0 bases and J 4 bases, leaving 6 bases between the germline ends. The CDR3 is 12 amino acids. CDR3 sequence: CSARETLYGYTF. In nucleotides, the CDR3 is TGCAGTGCTAGAGAGACCCTCTATGGCTACACCTTC.

This clonotype was counted at least ten times. One end of the junction is discordant with germline, which a read error may explain. The genes are TRBV6-2 or TRBV6-3 and TRBJ2-4, with no clear D. Germline V gene sequence: CDR1 MNHEY, CDR2 SVGEGT. This CDR3 contains 14 residues. The CDR3 loop is CASRDGLAKNIKYF. The CDR3 nucleotides are TGTGCCAGCAGGGACGGCTTAGCCAAAAACATTAAGTACTTC.